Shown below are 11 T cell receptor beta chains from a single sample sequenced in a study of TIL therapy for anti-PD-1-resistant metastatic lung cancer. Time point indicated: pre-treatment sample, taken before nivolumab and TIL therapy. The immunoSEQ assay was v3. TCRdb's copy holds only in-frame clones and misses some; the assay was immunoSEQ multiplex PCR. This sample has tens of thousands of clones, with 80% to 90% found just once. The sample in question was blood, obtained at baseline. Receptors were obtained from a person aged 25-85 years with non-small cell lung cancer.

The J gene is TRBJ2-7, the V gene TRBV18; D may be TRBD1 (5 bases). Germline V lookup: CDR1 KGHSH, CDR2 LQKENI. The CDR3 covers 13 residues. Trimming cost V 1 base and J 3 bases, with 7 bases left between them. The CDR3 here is CASSPLDSYEQYF. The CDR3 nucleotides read TGTGCCAGCTCACCACTTGACAGCTACGAGCAGTACTTC.

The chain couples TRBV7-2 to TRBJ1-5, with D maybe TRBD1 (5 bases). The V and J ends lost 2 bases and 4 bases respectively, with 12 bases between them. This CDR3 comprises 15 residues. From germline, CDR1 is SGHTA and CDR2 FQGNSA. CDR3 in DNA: TGTGCCAGCAGCTTAAAGCAGGGTGGTAATCAGCCCCAGCATTTT. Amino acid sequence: CASSLKQGGNQPQHF.

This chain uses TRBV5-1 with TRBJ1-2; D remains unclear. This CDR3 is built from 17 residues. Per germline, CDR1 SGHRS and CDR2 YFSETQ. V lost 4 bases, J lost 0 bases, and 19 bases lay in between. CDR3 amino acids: CASSQSPIPGSNYGYTF. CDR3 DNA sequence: TGCGCCAGCAGCCAATCTCCTATTCCGGGGTCTAACTATGGCTACACCTTC.

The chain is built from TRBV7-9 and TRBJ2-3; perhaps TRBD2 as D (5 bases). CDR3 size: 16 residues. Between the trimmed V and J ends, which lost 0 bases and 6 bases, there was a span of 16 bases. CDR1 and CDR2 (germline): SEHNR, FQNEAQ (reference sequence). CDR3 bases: TGTGCCAGCAGCTTAGCGAGGGCGGGCTCCTGGGATACGCAGTATTTT. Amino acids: CASSLARAGSWDTQYF.

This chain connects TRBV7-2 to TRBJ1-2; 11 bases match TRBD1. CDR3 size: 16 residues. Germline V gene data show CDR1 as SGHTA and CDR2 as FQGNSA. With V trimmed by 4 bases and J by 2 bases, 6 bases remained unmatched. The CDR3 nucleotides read TGTGCCAGCAGCTCGTCCGGGACAGGGGGGAACTATGGCTACACCTTC. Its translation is CASSSSGTGGNYGYTF.

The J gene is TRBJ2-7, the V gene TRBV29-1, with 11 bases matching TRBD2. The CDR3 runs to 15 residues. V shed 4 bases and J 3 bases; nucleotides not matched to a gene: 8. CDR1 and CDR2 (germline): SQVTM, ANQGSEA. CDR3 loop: CSVVPGLAEVYEQYF. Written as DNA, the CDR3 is TGCAGCGTTGTACCGGGACTAGCGGAAGTCTACGAGCAGTACTTC.

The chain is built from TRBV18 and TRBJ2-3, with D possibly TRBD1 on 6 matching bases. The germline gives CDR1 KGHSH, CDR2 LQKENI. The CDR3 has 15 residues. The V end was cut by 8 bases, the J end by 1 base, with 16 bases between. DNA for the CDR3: TGTGCCAGCACACTACGAGCAGGGGGCACAGATACGCAGTATTTT. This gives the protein CASTLRAGGTDTQYF.

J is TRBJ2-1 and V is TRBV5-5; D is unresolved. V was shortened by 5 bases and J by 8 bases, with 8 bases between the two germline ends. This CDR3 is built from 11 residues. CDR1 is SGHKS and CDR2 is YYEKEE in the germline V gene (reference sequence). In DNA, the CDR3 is TGTGCCAGCAGTGTTGGCGATGAGCAGTTCTTC. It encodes CASSVGDEQFF.

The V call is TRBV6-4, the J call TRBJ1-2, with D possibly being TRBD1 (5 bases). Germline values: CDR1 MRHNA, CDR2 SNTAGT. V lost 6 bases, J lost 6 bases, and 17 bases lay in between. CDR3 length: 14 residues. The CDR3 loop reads CASSRLWGENGYTF. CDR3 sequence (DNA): TGTGCCAGCAGCCGTCTTTGGGGGGAAAATGGCTACACCTTC.

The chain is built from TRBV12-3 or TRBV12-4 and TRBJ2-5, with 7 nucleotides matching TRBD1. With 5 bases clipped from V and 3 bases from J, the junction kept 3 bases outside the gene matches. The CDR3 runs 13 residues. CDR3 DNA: TGTGCCAGCAGTCTGACAGGGAAAGAGACCCAGTACTTC. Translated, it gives CASSLTGKETQYF.

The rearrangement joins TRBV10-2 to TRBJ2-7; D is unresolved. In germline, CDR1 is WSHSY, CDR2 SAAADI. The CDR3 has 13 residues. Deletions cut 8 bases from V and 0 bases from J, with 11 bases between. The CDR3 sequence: CASQDGYSYEQYF. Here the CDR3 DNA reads TGCGCCAGCCAGGACGGATACTCCTACGAGCAGTACTTC.